This T cell receptor (beta chain) was observed in a study of blood T cell repertoires in COVID-19. The data were produced by immunoSEQ multiplex PCR, yet TCRdb's version contains in-frame clones alone and is incomplete. Of 150,000 to 200,000 clones listed, 84% are singletons. V lost 7 bases, J lost 5 bases, and 4 bases stayed unmatched. There are 12 residues in the CDR3. Germline assignment: CDR1 SGHRS and CDR2 YFSETQ. The clonotype was recovered from a man aged 45-60 years who had recovered from COVID-19. The sequencing sample was made of PBMCs or T cells enriched from blood (not recorded which). This sequence joins TRBV5-1 and TRBJ1-2, with 8 bases identical to TRBD1. In nucleotides, the CDR3 is TGCGCCAGCGCAGGACAGGGTTATGGCTACACCTTC. It encodes CASAGQGYGYTF.